This paragraph reports one T cell receptor (beta chain). Produced via immunoSEQ multiplex PCR; TCRdb's table is partial and in-frame only. This table has about 12,000 clones, nearly 80% appearing once. These data originate in a study of sequential checkpoint blockade in melanoma. Study details: Arm A got nivolumab then ipilimumab; arm B the reverse, 1:1. Each arm's sequence ended with maintenance nivolumab.

CDR3 size: 14 residues. V was shortened by 4 bases and J by 2 bases, with 12 bases between the two germline ends. Germline values: CDR1 LNHDA, CDR2 SQIVND (reference sequence). As for treatment: randomized to nivolumab then ipilimumab (arm A) or the reverse (arm B). None of the patients previously received DNA-damaging chemotherapy. From thawed PBMCs, live CD3+CD8+ cells negative for CD19 and CD56 were sorted. The sequence was collected from a human donor with melanoma. Sequenced here: CD8+ T cells sorted from blood (inferred from file names), sampled from a patient given nivolumab and ipilimumab in sequence. V is TRBV19 and J is TRBJ2-7; maybe TRBD1 (6 bases). The CDR3 nucleotides read TGTGCCAGTAGTACGACAGGTTCCCCCTACGAGCAGTACTTC. As protein: CASSTTGSPYEQYF.